This TCR beta chain was observed in a study of control samples from healthy donors and cancer patients. Method: immunoSEQ multiplex PCR; TCRdb's copy keeps in-frame clones and lacks some. The data contain hundreds of thousands of clones, approximately 90% of them seen just once; the ten biggest clones take up around 6.8%. CDR3 length: 14 residues. V was cut by 6 bases and J by 5 bases, with 16 bases left in between. Germline V gives CDR1 MDHEN, CDR2 SYDVKM. Material: PBMCs. The clonotype comes from a man aged 35-49 years with head and neck cancer. The chain is built from TRBV28 and TRBJ2-5; maybe TRBD1 (6 bases). For the CDR3, the DNA is TGTGCCAGCAGCTTACAGGGTTCGCGGGAGACCCAGTACTTC. Its translation is CASSLQGSRETQYF.